A selection of T cell receptor beta chains follows, all from one sample in a study of blood T cell repertoires in COVID-19. Libraries were prepared by immunoSEQ multiplex PCR; TCRdb keeps only in-frame clonotypes and omits some of them. Altogether 50,000 to 75,000 clones are present, about 77% being singletons, with the ten largest covering less than 25%. Material for sequencing was peripheral blood. All receptors come from a man aged 80 or over with active or convalescent COVID-19. The CDR3 runs from the conserved cysteine through the conserved F or W. The order of the fields is J gene, V gene, clone size, D gene, CDR3 DNA, CDR3 protein. A D gene is named only where the DNA matches it firmly. For some rows the clone size is stated as once, few or many, or as a class when expanded; others skip it.

J gene: TRBJ2-5
V gene: TRBV12-3/TRBV12-4
clone size: NA
D gene: NA
CDR3 DNA: TGTGCCAGCAGTTTGGAACAGACCAAGACCCAGTACTTC
CDR3 protein: CASSLEQTKTQYF

J gene: TRBJ2-7
V gene: TRBV5-1
clone size: NA
D gene: TRBD2
CDR3 DNA: TGCGCCAGCACCAATGGACTAGAAGGTTACGAGCAGTACTTC
CDR3 protein: CASTNGLEGYEQYF

J gene: TRBJ1-1
V gene: TRBV6-5
clone size: few
D gene: TRBD1
CDR3 DNA: TGTGCCAGCAGGAGGGACAGGGTATCCGCTGAAGCTTTCTTT
CDR3 protein: CASRRDRVSAEAFF

J gene: TRBJ2-6
V gene: TRBV10-3
clone size: NA
D gene: NA
CDR3 DNA: TGTGCCATCAGTGTTGGGCAGTTGGGGGCCAACGTCCTGACTTTC
CDR3 protein: CAISVGQLGANVLTF

J gene: TRBJ1-1
V gene: TRBV11-2
clone size: NA
D gene: NA
CDR3 DNA: TGTGCCAGCAGCTTAGAGGATGGGGGGACTGAAGCTTTCTTT
CDR3 protein: CASSLEDGGTEAFF

J gene: TRBJ2-7
V gene: TRBV7-8
clone size: NA
D gene: TRBD2
CDR3 DNA: TGTGCCAGCAGCTTAGTAGTGGTGGTAGCGGGAATCGGCGACGAGCAGTACTTC
CDR3 protein: CASSLVVVVAGIGDEQYF

J gene: TRBJ1-2
V gene: TRBV9
clone size: NA
D gene: NA
CDR3 DNA: TGTGCCAGCAGCATTAGACAGGCGGAAGGCTACACCTTC
CDR3 protein: CASSIRQAEGYTF

J gene: TRBJ2-3
V gene: TRBV7-3
clone size: NA
D gene: NA
CDR3 DNA: TGTGCCAGCAGCTTAAATCCCTCGGATACGCAGTATTTT
CDR3 protein: CASSLNPSDTQYF

J gene: TRBJ1-2
V gene: TRBV11-3
clone size: few
D gene: TRBD1
CDR3 DNA: TGTGCCAGCGGACAGGGGGACCCCTTTTACTATGGCTACACCTTC
CDR3 protein: CASGQGDPFYYGYTF

J gene: TRBJ2-7
V gene: TRBV5-6
clone size: NA
D gene: NA
CDR3 DNA: TGTGCCAGCAGCCAGTTCCACGAGCAGTACTTC
CDR3 protein: CASSQFHEQYF

J gene: TRBJ2-5
V gene: TRBV18
clone size: few
D gene: NA
CDR3 DNA: TGTGCCAGCTCACCTGCGGGACAGCCCCAAGAGACCCAGTACTTC
CDR3 protein: CASSPAGQPQETQYF

J gene: TRBJ2-2
V gene: TRBV18
clone size: NA
D gene: NA
CDR3 DNA: TGTGCCAGCTCACCAAATTCCGGGTACGGGGAGCTGTTTTTT
CDR3 protein: CASSPNSGYGELFF

J gene: TRBJ2-6
V gene: TRBV7-9
clone size: NA
D gene: TRBD1
CDR3 DNA: TGTGCCAGTCCGACAGGGAGAACTCTAGTGGGCTCTGGGGCCAACGTCCTGACTTTC
CDR3 protein: CASPTGRTLVGSGANVLTF

J gene: TRBJ2-5
V gene: TRBV19
clone size: NA
D gene: TRBD2
CDR3 DNA: TGTGCCAGTAGCGGTCAGCGGGGTATCCAAGAGACCCAGTACTTC
CDR3 protein: CASSGQRGIQETQYF

J gene: TRBJ1-4
V gene: TRBV5-8
clone size: few
D gene: NA
CDR3 DNA: TGTGCCAGCAGCTCCTGGGGCAACGAAAAACTGTTTTTT
CDR3 protein: CASSSWGNEKLFF

J gene: TRBJ2-3
V gene: TRBV18
clone size: NA
D gene: NA
CDR3 DNA: TGTGCCAGCTCACCCCTAGGGAGTGTCACAGATACGCAGTATTTT
CDR3 protein: CASSPLGSVTDTQYF

J gene: TRBJ2-7
V gene: TRBV3-1/TRBV3-2
clone size: once
D gene: NA
CDR3 DNA: TGTGCCAGCAGCCAACGAACTACCAACTACGAGCAGTACTTC
CDR3 protein: CASSQRTTNYEQYF

J gene: TRBJ1-5
V gene: TRBV7-2
clone size: NA
D gene: NA
CDR3 DNA: TGTGCCAGCAGCGCGTTGAGGGGGACCCGGAGCAATCAGCCCCAGCATTTT
CDR3 protein: CASSALRGTRSNQPQHF

J gene: TRBJ2-3
V gene: TRBV9
clone size: NA
D gene: NA
CDR3 DNA: TGTGCCAGCAGGCTGGGGAGCGGCACAGATACGCAGTATTTT
CDR3 protein: CASRLGSGTDTQYF

J gene: TRBJ1-2
V gene: TRBV7-9
clone size: NA
D gene: NA
CDR3 DNA: TGTGCCAGCAGCATCAACAGGGAGGGCTATGGCTACACCTTC
CDR3 protein: CASSINREGYGYTF

J gene: TRBJ2-7
V gene: TRBV3-1/TRBV3-2
clone size: NA
D gene: TRBD2
CDR3 DNA: TGTGCCAGCAGCCAAAGCGGGGGGGCCGAGTACTTC
CDR3 protein: CASSQSGGAEYF

J gene: TRBJ2-3
V gene: TRBV3-1/TRBV3-2
clone size: NA
D gene: NA
CDR3 DNA: TGTGCCAGCAGCCAAGCCCCGGACAGCAGCACAGATACGCAGTATTTT
CDR3 protein: CASSQAPDSSTDTQYF

J gene: TRBJ2-7
V gene: TRBV7-3
clone size: few
D gene: NA
CDR3 DNA: TGTGCCAGCAGCCCCACATCTAGCTCCTACGAGCAGTACTTC
CDR3 protein: CASSPTSSSYEQYF

J gene: TRBJ2-7
V gene: TRBV6-6
clone size: NA
D gene: NA
CDR3 DNA: TGTGCCAGCAGTTACGGGAGAGCCTACGAGCAGTACTTC
CDR3 protein: CASSYGRAYEQYF

J gene: TRBJ1-2
V gene: TRBV3-1/TRBV3-2
clone size: NA
D gene: NA
CDR3 DNA: TGTGCCAGCAGCCAAGGTACTAGTGCCGCCTACACCTTC
CDR3 protein: CASSQGTSAAYTF

J gene: TRBJ2-3
V gene: TRBV5-1
clone size: NA
D gene: NA
CDR3 DNA: TGCGCCAGCAGCTGGGGACCGGTTGGGAGGTTGAATACGCAGTATTTT
CDR3 protein: CASSWGPVGRLNTQYF

J gene: TRBJ1-2
V gene: TRBV7-2
clone size: NA
D gene: TRBD1
CDR3 DNA: TGTGCCAGCAGCTTGGGGGACAGGAGTAACTATGGCTACACCTTC
CDR3 protein: CASSLGDRSNYGYTF